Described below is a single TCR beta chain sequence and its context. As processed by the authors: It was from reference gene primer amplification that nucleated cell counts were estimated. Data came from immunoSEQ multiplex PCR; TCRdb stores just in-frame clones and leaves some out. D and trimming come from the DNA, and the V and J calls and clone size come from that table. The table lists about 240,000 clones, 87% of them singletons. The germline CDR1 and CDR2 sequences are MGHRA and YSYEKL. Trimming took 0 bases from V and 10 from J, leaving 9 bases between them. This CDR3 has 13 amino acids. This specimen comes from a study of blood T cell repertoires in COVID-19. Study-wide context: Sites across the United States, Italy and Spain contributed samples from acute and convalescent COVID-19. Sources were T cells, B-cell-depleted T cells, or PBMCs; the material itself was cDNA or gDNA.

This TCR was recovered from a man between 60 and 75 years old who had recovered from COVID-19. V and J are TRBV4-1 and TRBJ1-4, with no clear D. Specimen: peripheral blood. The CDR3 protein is CASSQDWGGKLFF. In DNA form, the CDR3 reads TGCGCCAGCAGCCAAGATTGGGGAGGAAAACTGTTTTTT.